The 28 T cell receptor beta chains below all came from one sample that was sequenced in a study of human T cells and chemical hapten exposure. The time point: pre-sensitization, week 0. Stated treatment: therapeutic diphenylcyclopropenone sensitization with weekly scalp DPC. A single record per CDR3 protein comes from TCRdb applying MiXCR to the RACE reads. The data show approximately 180,000 distinct CDR3 sequences, with around 30% seen just once and 2.9% held by the top ten. The sequencing used whole blood, collected in connection with sensitization to the hapten diphenylcyclopropenone (DPC). The receptors derive from a woman aged 25 to 39 with alopecia areata. Some clones in this sample may be carry-over from other donors' samples.

The rearrangement joins TRBV28 to TRBJ1-5; D call uncertain. This CDR3 is built from 13 residues. The V gene lost 3 bases and the J gene lost 11 bases, with 14 bases spanning the gap. Per germline, CDR1 MDHEN and CDR2 SYDVKM. This CDR3 reads CASSLSSEAAQHF. The CDR3 coding sequence is TGTGCCAGCAGTTTGAGTTCGGAGGCAGCCCAGCATTTT.

J is TRBJ2-3 and V is TRBV2, with D unclear. The CDR3 loop spans 15 amino acids. The V end lost 2 bases, the J end lost 0 bases, and 9 bases lay between the germline ends. The germline gives CDR1 SNHLY, CDR2 FYNNEI. Here the CDR3 DNA reads TGTGCCAGCAGTGAATGGCTAGGAAGCACAGATACGCAGTATTTT. This codes for CASSEWLGSTDTQYF.

The V gene is TRBV7-2, the J gene TRBJ2-7, with TRBD2 identical over 13 bases. The V gene's germline CDR1 is SGHTA and CDR2 FQGNSA. The CDR3 totals 14 residues. Trimming cost V 5 bases and J 5 bases; bases outside gene matches: 3. CDR3 sequence (DNA): TGTGCCAGCAGCACTAGCGGGAGGGCTCACGAGCAGTACTTC. Translated: CASSTSGRAHEQYF.

The V gene is TRBV7-2, the J gene TRBJ1-5; D not certain. V shed 4 bases and J shed 5 bases, with 12 bases lying between them. In germline, CDR1 is SGHTA, CDR2 FQGNSA. CDR3 length equals 14 residues. CDR3 in amino acids: CASSSLGQDQPQHF. The CDR3 DNA sequence: TGTGCCAGCAGCTCGCTCGGCCAAGATCAGCCCCAGCATTTT.

This clonotype was recorded at least ten times. This sequence joins TRBV28 and TRBJ1-4; TRBD1 is a possible D gene (5 bases). The CDR3 consists of 14 residues. Trimming took 5 bases from V and 4 from J, leaving 11 bases between them. Germline values: CDR1 MDHEN, CDR2 SYDVKM. The CDR3 DNA reads as TGTGCCAGCAGTCCCGGGGACCATAATGAAAAACTGTTTTTT. Translated, it gives CASSPGDHNEKLFF.

The table lists this clonotype with a few counts. The V call is TRBV28, the J call TRBJ1-6; a weak D match, TRBD1 (5 bases). CDR1 and CDR2 from the germline V gene are MDHEN and SYDVKM. The V end was cut by 6 bases, the J end by 1 base, with 10 bases between. The CDR3 runs to 15 residues. The CDR3 region is CASRAGGSYNSPLHF. The CDR3 region has the DNA TGTGCCAGCAGGGCGGGGGGGTCCTATAATTCACCCCTCCACTTT. The full variable domain, completed using reference TRBV28 and TRBJ1-6, is DVKVTQSSRYLVKRTGEKVFLECVQDMDHENMFWYRQDPGLGLRLIYFSYDVKMKEKGDIPEGYSVSREKKERFSLILESASTNQTSMYLCASRAGGSYNSPLHFGNGTRLTVT.

The CDR3 DNA follows: TGTGCCAGCAGTGAAGTAGCGGTAAATACGCAGTATTTT. Translation gives CASSEVAVNTQYF. The J gene is TRBJ2-3, the V gene TRBV2; D is possibly TRBD2 (6 bases). The CDR3 covers 13 residues. The V and J ends lost 1 base and 7 bases respectively, with 9 bases between them. Germline lookup yields CDR1 SNHLY and CDR2 FYNNEI. Using reference TRBV2 and TRBJ2-3 for the parts outside the CDR3, the full variable domain is EPEVTQTPSHQVTQMGQEVILRCVPISNHLYFYWYRQILGQKVEFLVSFYNNEISEKSEIFDDQFSVERPDGSNFTLKIRSTKLEDSAMYFCASSEVAVNTQYFGPGTRLTVL.

V and J are TRBV20-1 and TRBJ1-1, with D uncertain. Germline CDR1 is DFQATT and CDR2 is SNEGSKA (reference sequence). CDR3 length: 11 residues. Trimming stripped 6 bases from V and 1 base from J, with 6 bases between. CDR3 nucleotides: TGCAGTGCCCCAGAGAACACTGAAGCTTTCTTT. This encodes CSAPENTEAFF.

The gene calls are TRBV6-5 and TRBJ1-6; possible D gene TRBD1, 6 bases. The V end lost 5 bases, the J end lost 5 bases, and 16 bases lay between the germline ends. The CDR3 consists of 16 residues. Germline CDR1 MNHEY, CDR2 SVGAGI. Here the CDR3 DNA reads TGTGCCAGCAGTCGAAGTTCAGGGGCCGATAATTCACCCCTCCACTTT. It is translated as CASSRSSGADNSPLHF.

The rearrangement links TRBV29-1 to TRBJ2-5; TRBD2 agrees at 13 bases. The V and J ends lost 4 bases and 5 bases, in that order; junction bases with no gene match: 7. The length of the CDR3 is 15 residues. Germline lookup yields CDR1 SQVTM and CDR2 ANQGSEA. For the CDR3, the DNA is TGCAGCGTTGGACTAGCGGGAGGAATGGTGGAGACCCAGTACTTC. Translation: CSVGLAGGMVETQYF.

The chain carries TRBV4-1 and TRBJ1-5; 7 positions agree with TRBD1. Germline CDR1 reads MGHRA; CDR2 reads YSYEKL. This CDR3 region has 14 residues. V lost 2 bases and J lost 5; bases outside the gene matches: 3. The CDR3 DNA sequence: TGCGCCAGCAGCCAACTTAGGGGGCATCAGCCCCAGCATTTT. Protein sequence: CASSQLRGHQPQHF.

This rearrangement joins TRBV20-1 to TRBJ1-4, with 9 nucleotides matching TRBD1. The V gene end was trimmed by 0 bases and the J gene end by 8 bases; junction bases not matched to a gene: 10. This CDR3 has 16 residues. CDR1 DFQATT and CDR2 SNEGSKA come from the germline V gene (reference sequence). For the CDR3, the DNA is TGCAGTGCTAGAGATTGGGGGACAGGGAGTGGAGAAAAACTGTTTTTT. Translated, it gives CSARDWGTGSGEKLFF.

This clonotype was detected only a few times. V gene TRBV27 combines with J gene TRBJ2-2; D gene unclear. The CDR3 is made up of 13 amino acids. The germline V gene has CDR1 MNHEY and CDR2 SMNVEV (reference sequence). V was pared by 6 bases and J by 8 bases, with 13 bases between. Here the CDR3 reads CASRDGYEGELFF. The CDR3, as DNA: TGTGCCAGCAGGGACGGCTATGAGGGGGAGCTGTTTTTT.

The chain combines TRBV28 with TRBJ1-1; D gene uncertain. This CDR3 contains 15 residues. V lost 4 bases and J 1 base, leaving 13 bases between the germline ends. Germline-derived CDR1 and CDR2 are MDHEN and SYDVKM. The chain's CDR3 is CASSYGGTENTEAFF. The CDR3 DNA follows: TGTGCCAGCAGTTACGGAGGTACAGAGAACACTGAAGCTTTCTTT.

This clonotype was detected a few times. This chain links TRBV28 with TRBJ2-5, with D unclear. Germline CDR1 is MDHEN and CDR2 is SYDVKM. The CDR3 spans 13 residues. V was cut by 3 bases and J by 4 bases, with 9 bases left in between. The CDR3 sequence is CASSFFPRETQYF. The CDR3 DNA sequence: TGTGCCAGCAGTTTCTTTCCACGAGAGACCCAGTACTTC.

Of note for this clonotype: Since no conserved phenylalanine or tryptophan closes the CDR3, a read error is the likely cause. This sequence joins TRBV9 and TRBJ2-3; no firm D call. V lost 3 bases and J lost 2, with 13 bases in between. Germline CDR1 and CDR2: SGDLS and YYNGEE. This CDR3 is 15 amino acids long. This CDR3 reads CASSATPRATDTQYL. Here the CDR3 DNA reads TGTGCCAGCAGCGCGACCCCCCGGGCCACAGATACGCAGTATTTA.

This clonotype has a handful of counts. The chain links TRBV29-1 to TRBJ2-3; possible D gene TRBD2, 5 bases. CDR1 is SQVTM, CDR2 ANQGSEA, per germline. V was cut by 6 bases and J by 3 bases, with 16 bases left in between. This CDR3 comprises 14 residues. The CDR3 DNA reads as TGCAGCGTCCGCGGACGAGGGTTAACAGATACGCAGTATTTT. Translated: CSVRGRGLTDTQYF.

The sample holds a few counts of this clonotype. The chain joins TRBV4-2 to TRBJ2-1, with TRBD2 identical over 10 bases. The CDR3 runs 15 residues. V trimming: 1 base; J trimming: 13 bases; junction bases outside the gene matches: 10. Germline lookup yields CDR1 LGHNA and CDR2 YNFKEQ. The CDR3 nucleotides are TGTGCCAGCAGCCAAGCGGCTAGCGGGAGTCTGAAACAGTTCTTC. Encoded protein: CASSQAASGSLKQFF.

The genes are TRBV28 and TRBJ2-3; D is perhaps TRBD1 or TRBD2 (5 bases each). The CDR3 loop spans 15 amino acids. V lost 6 bases and J lost 8, with 21 bases in between. Looked up from germline, CDR1 is MDHEN and CDR2 is SYDVKM. CDR3 loop: CASSTPGPEAGTQYF. DNA of the CDR3: TGTGCCAGCAGCACCCCGGGACCCGAGGCGGGTACGCAGTATTTT.

The chain couples TRBV4-1 to TRBJ2-1, with 7 bases fitting TRBD2. The CDR3 length is 15 residues. Germline V CDR1 and CDR2: MGHRA, YSYEKL. V shed 1 base and J 4 bases; nucleotides not matched to a gene: 4. CDR3 in amino acids: CASSQGAGAYNEQFF. The CDR3, as DNA: TGCGCCAGCAGCCAAGGGGCGGGAGCGTACAATGAGCAGTTCTTC.

The chain joins TRBV20-1 to TRBJ2-1; 7 bases align to TRBD1. Germline V gene data show CDR1 as DFQATT and CDR2 as SNEGSKA (reference sequence). V lost 2 bases and J lost 0; bases outside the gene matches: 7. This CDR3 spans 16 amino acids. The CDR3 sequence is CSARRRQGSSYNEQFF. The CDR3 coding sequence is TGCAGTGCTAGACGTAGACAGGGCAGCTCCTACAATGAGCAGTTCTTC.

The table lists this clonotype with a few counts. The rearrangement links TRBV4-3 to TRBJ2-7, with D perhaps matching TRBD2 (5 bases). V lost 1 base to trimming and J lost 4 bases, with 14 bases between them. The CDR3 runs 15 residues. Germline V CDR1 and CDR2: LGHNA, YSLEER. The DNA for the CDR3 is TGCGCCAGCAGCCAAGGGTCCGGCTCGGGATACGAGCAGTACTTC. Its protein is CASSQGSGSGYEQYF.

The chain recombines TRBV28 with TRBJ1-1; weak D call: TRBD1 (5 bases). The CDR3 runs 12 residues. V gave up 7 bases and J gave up 6 bases, with 12 bases separating them. Germline V CDR1 and CDR2: MDHEN, SYDVKM. Written as DNA, the CDR3 is TGTGCCAGCACAAGAACGGGGGCTGAAGCTTTCTTT. It is translated as CASTRTGAEAFF.

The sample holds many counts of this clonotype. The chain links TRBV7-9 to TRBJ2-1; TRBD1 or TRBD2 may be the D gene (5 bases each). The CDR3 runs 15 residues. Germline V gene lookup returns CDR1 SEHNR and CDR2 FQNEAQ (reference sequence). V was clipped by 6 bases and J by 4 bases, with 16 bases between them. The CDR3 is CASRNGASLYNEQFF. The CDR3 DNA reads TGTGCCAGCAGGAACGGGGCTAGTCTTTACAATGAGCAGTTCTTC.

This chain joins TRBV4-1 and TRBJ2-7; D is possibly TRBD2 (5 bases). This CDR3 comprises 14 residues. Germline V gene data show CDR1 as MGHRA and CDR2 as YSYEKL. Trimming removed 0 bases from V and 1 base from J, with 7 bases in between. Here the CDR3 reads CASSQDGISYEQYF. CDR3 in DNA: TGCGCCAGCAGCCAAGACGGGATTTCCTACGAGCAGTACTTC.

This clonotype was seen only a few times. V gene TRBV20-1 combines with J gene TRBJ1-1, with 8 nucleotides matching TRBD1. J lost 8 bases, V lost 3 bases, and 8 bases had no gene match. The CDR3 extends over 13 amino acids. Germline V gives CDR1 DFQATT, CDR2 SNEGSKA (reference sequence). The CDR3 region has the DNA TGCAGTGCTAGTTCAGGGGGCGAGAGGGAAGCTTTCTTT. Protein: CSASSGGEREAFF.

This clonotype was seen at least ten times. The V gene is TRBV10-3, the J gene TRBJ2-1, with TRBD2 identical over 9 bases. In germline, CDR1 is ENHRY, CDR2 SYGVKD. Unmatched junction bases numbered 9, after V lost 3 bases and J lost 6 bases. This CDR3 is 16 amino acids long. The CDR3 DNA sequence: TGTGCCATCAGTGAAAGTTCGCGGGGGGGACGCAATGAGCAGTTCTTC. The encoded protein is CAISESSRGGRNEQFF.

This clonotype was seen a handful of times. The junction departs from germline at one end; a sequencing error may be responsible. The CDR3 DNA sequence: TGTGCCACCAGTCCCGGCAAAGATTCACCCCTCCACTTT. Translated, it gives CATSPGKDSPLHF. The V and J genes are TRBV10-3 and TRBJ1-6; D is unclear. The germline CDR1 and CDR2 sequences are ENHRY and SYGVKD. The CDR3 is 13 amino acids.